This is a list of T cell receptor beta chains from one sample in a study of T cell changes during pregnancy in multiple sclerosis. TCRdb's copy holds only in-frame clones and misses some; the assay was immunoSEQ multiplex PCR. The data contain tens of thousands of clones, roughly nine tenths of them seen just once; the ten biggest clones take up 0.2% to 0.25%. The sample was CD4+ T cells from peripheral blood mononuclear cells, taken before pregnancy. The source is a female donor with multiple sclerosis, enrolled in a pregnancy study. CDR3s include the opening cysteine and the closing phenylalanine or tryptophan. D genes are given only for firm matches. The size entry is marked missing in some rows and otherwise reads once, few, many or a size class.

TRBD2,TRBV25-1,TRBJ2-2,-,CARGLAGTGELFF,TGTGCCAGGGGACTAGCTGGGACCGGGGAGCTGTTTTTT
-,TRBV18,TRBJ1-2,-,CASSPKARESGYTF,TGTGCCAGCTCACCAAAAGCCAGGGAAAGTGGCTACACCTTC
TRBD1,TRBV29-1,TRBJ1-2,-,CSVEVTGTGDGYTF,TGCAGCGTTGAAGTCACCGGGACAGGGGACGGCTACACCTTC
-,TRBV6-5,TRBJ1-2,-,CASSYSREDYGYTF,TGTGCCAGCAGTTACTCCCGGGAGGACTATGGCTACACCTTC
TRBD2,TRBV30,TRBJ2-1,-,CAWILSSGRFNEQFF,TGTGCCTGGATTCTCTCTAGCGGGAGGTTTAATGAGCAGTTCTTC
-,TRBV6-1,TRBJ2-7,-,CASSARTATYEQYF,TGTGCCAGCAGTGCGCGGACAGCTACCTACGAGCAGTACTTC
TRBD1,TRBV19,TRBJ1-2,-,CASSMARTGRLTNYGYTF,TGTGCCAGTAGTATGGCGCGGACAGGACGACTTACTAACTATGGCTACACCTTC
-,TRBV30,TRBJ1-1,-,CAWNREDTEAFF,TGTGCCTGGAATAGAGAGGACACTGAAGCTTTCTTT
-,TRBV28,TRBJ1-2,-,CASSTPFPRAGYTF,TGTGCCAGCAGCACCCCCTTCCCCCGTGCGGGCTACACCTTC
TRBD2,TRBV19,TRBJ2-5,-,CASSIGLAAIETQYF,TGTGCCAGTAGTATCGGGCTAGCGGCGATAGAGACCCAGTACTTC
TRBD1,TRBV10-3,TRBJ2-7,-,CAITGTGATYEQYF,TGTGCCATCACAGGAACAGGGGCTACCTACGAGCAGTACTTC
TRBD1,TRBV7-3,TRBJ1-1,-,CASSRGQGNTEAFF,TGTGCCAGCAGCCGGGGACAGGGGAACACTGAAGCTTTCTTT
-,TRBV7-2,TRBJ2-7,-,CASSLDILSYEQYF,TGTGCCAGCAGCTTAGATATACTATCCTACGAGCAGTACTTC
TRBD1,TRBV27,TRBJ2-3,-,CASSPSGPGQGSTDTQYF,TGTGCCAGCAGTCCGTCGGGTCCGGGACAGGGAAGCACAGATACGCAGTATTTT
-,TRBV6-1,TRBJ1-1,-,CASIAWQGGNTEAFF,TGTGCCAGCATCGCGTGGCAGGGCGGGAACACTGAAGCTTTCTTT
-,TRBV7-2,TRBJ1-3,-,CASSLKQAKSTIYF,TGTGCCAGCAGCTTAAAACAGGCTAAGAGCACCATATATTTT
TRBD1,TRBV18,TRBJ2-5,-,CASSPTGDETQYF,TGTGCCAGCTCACCGACAGGGGATGAGACCCAGTACTTC
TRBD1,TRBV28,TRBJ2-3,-,CASALYGQGLDTQYF,TGTGCCAGCGCTTTGTACGGACAGGGCCTGGATACGCAGTATTTT
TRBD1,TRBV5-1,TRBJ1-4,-,CASSLFPTGGDEKLFF,TGCGCCAGCAGCTTGTTCCCGACAGGGGGGGATGAAAAACTGTTTTTT
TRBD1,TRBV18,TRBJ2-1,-,CASSLRRTGTGGNEQFF,TGTGCCAGCTCTCTAAGGAGGACCGGGACAGGGGGTAATGAGCAGTTCTTC
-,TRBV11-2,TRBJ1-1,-,CASSLRGGKDSEAFF,TGTGCCAGCAGCCTCCGGGGAGGGAAGGATTCTGAAGCTTTCTTT
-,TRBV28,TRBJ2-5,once,CASSLAGLGRTQYF,TGTGCCAGCAGTCTGGCGGGGCTAGGGAGGACCCAGTACTTC
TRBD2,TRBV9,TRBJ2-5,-,CASRMTSGGHKEETQYF,TGTGCCAGCAGGATGACTAGCGGGGGACATAAAGAAGAGACCCAGTACTTC
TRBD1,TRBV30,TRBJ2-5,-,CAWSVTGVGETQYF,TGTGCCTGGAGTGTAACAGGGGTTGGGGAGACCCAGTACTTC
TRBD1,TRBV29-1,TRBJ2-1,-,CSTGQVLSGNEQFF,TGCAGCACCGGACAGGTTCTAAGTGGGAATGAGCAGTTCTTC
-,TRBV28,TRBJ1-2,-,CASSFGLGGTVGYGYTF,TGTGCCAGCAGTTTCGGATTGGGCGGGACGGTAGGCTATGGCTACACCTTC
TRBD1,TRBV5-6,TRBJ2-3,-,CASSFGTGSTDTQYF,TGTGCCAGCAGCTTTGGGACAGGGAGCACAGATACGCAGTATTTT
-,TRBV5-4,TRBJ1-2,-,CASSYDRPLVYGYAF,TGTGCCAGCAGCTACGACAGACCCCTCGTCTATGGCTACGCCTTC
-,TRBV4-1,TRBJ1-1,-,CASSQEMGPGGYTEAFF,TGCGCCAGCAGCCAAGAAATGGGGCCGGGGGGTTACACTGAAGCTTTCTTT
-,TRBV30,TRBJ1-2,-,CAWGLAVYGYTF,TGTGCCTGGGGCCTCGCAGTGTATGGCTACACCTTC
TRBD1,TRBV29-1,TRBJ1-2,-,CSAAGGTLSNYGYTF,TGCAGCGCTGCAGGGGGGACACTCTCTAACTATGGCTACACCTTC
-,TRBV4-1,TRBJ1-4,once,CASSQAGHRGGNEKLFF,TGCGCCAGCAGCCAGGCGGGGCATCGTGGAGGGAATGAAAAACTGTTTTTT
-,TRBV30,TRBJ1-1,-,CAWTRGGVLDTEAFF,TGTGCCTGGACCCGTGGGGGGGTTCTTGACACTGAAGCTTTCTTT
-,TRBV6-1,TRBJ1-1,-,CASSAEGNTEAFF,TGTGCCAGCAGTGCTGAGGGGAACACTGAAGCTTTCTTT
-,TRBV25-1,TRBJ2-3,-,CASSEFTGTPRGTDTQYF,TGTGCCAGCAGTGAATTCACCGGGACACCTCGCGGCACAGATACGCAGTATTTT
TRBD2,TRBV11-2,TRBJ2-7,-,CASSFRGGPTYEQYF,TGTGCCAGCAGCTTCCGCGGGGGACCCACCTACGAGCAGTACTTC
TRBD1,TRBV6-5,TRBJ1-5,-,CASSRDRISNQPQHF,TGTGCCAGCAGTAGGGACAGGATAAGCAATCAGCCCCAGCATTTT
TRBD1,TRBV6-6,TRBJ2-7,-,CASSYSRQGGSYEQYF,TGTGCCAGCAGTTACTCCCGACAGGGGGGCTCCTACGAGCAGTACTTC
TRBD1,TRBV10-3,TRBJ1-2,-,CAAQTDRGLGGYTF,TGTGCCGCACAGACTGACAGGGGGCTCGGTGGCTACACCTTC
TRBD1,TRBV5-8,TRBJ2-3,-,CASSLTGGVTQYF,TGTGCCAGCAGCTTGACAGGGGGAGTTACGCAGTATTTT
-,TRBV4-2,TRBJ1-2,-,CASSQEGRSDYGYTF,TGTGCCAGCAGCCAAGAAGGCAGGTCGGACTATGGCTACACCTTC
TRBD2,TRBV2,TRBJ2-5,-,CASNGLAGGRGETQYF,TGTGCCAGCAATGGACTAGCGGGGGGGCGGGGAGAGACCCAGTACTTC
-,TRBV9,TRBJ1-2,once,CASSVETWSGYTF,TGTGCCAGCAGCGTTGAGACCTGGAGTGGCTACACCTTC
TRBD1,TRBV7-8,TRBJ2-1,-,CASSWRPGQDRYNEQFF,TGTGCCAGCAGCTGGAGGCCGGGACAGGATCGATACAATGAGCAGTTCTTC
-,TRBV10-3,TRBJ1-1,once,CAISSDRNTEAFF,TGTGCCATCAGTTCAGACAGGAACACTGAAGCTTTCTTT
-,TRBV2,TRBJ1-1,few,CASSEAAAGENTEAFF,TGTGCCAGCAGTGAAGCGGCGGCAGGGGAGAACACTGAAGCTTTCTTT
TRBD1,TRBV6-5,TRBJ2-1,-,CASTPRQGPYNEQFF,TGTGCCAGCACCCCACGACAGGGCCCTTACAATGAGCAGTTCTTC
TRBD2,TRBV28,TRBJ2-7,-,CASSGGTSGIYEQYF,TGTGCCAGCAGTGGGGGGACTAGCGGGATCTACGAGCAGTACTTC
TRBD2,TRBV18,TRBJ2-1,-,CASSQGFERDPYNEQFF,TGTGCCAGCTCACAAGGGTTCGAGCGGGACCCTTACAATGAGCAGTTCTTC
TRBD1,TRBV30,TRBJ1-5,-,CAWSVFGTGYSNQPQHF,TGTGCCTGGAGTGTATTCGGGACAGGTTATAGCAATCAGCCCCAGCATTTT